Below are 12 T cell receptor beta chains sequenced from a single sample in a study of shared clonotypes between healthy human individuals. Clones were read by immunoSEQ multiplex PCR, and TCRdb kept only the in-frame ones, dropping some. The sample shows about 560,000 clones, roughly four fifths of them seen only once. Sequencing was performed on PBMCs. These receptors were collected from a middle-aged woman in good health. Some clones in this sample may be carry-over from other donors' samples.

The V and J genes are TRBV4-3 and TRBJ1-2; 7 bases agree with TRBD1. With 3 bases clipped from V and 0 bases from J, the junction kept 7 bases outside the gene matches. The CDR3 sequence is 16 residues long. The germline CDR1 and CDR2 sequences are LGHNA and YSLEER. Here the CDR3 reads CASSQSSGQANYGYTF. The CDR3 bases are TGCGCCAGCAGCCAGAGTTCCGGACAGGCTAACTATGGCTACACCTTC.

The rearrangement uses TRBV19 and TRBJ2-3, with unresolved D. Germline assignment: CDR1 LNHDA and CDR2 SQIVND (reference sequence). Trimming took 3 bases from V and 0 from J, leaving 10 bases between them. The CDR3 covers 15 residues. CDR3 in DNA: TGTGCCAGTAGTATGAAGGGCACTAGCACAGATACGCAGTATTTT. Protein: CASSMKGTSTDTQYF.

With regard to this clone: This same CDR3 is encoded by further DNA sequences in the sample. The CDR3 loop is CASSLTGDQPQHF. The CDR3 DNA is TGTGCCAGCAGTTTAACAGGGGATCAGCCCCAGCATTTT. This chain links TRBV28 with TRBJ1-5, with 7 nucleotides matching TRBD1. V dropped 2 bases and J dropped 5; count of bases not matched to a gene: 0. Germline-derived CDR1 and CDR2 are MDHEN and SYDVKM. This CDR3 region has 13 residues.

The V gene is TRBV9, the J gene TRBJ2-7; 7 bases align to TRBD2. The CDR3 has 14 residues. Germline V gene data show CDR1 as SGDLS and CDR2 as YYNGEE. V was clipped by 3 bases and J by 3 bases; unmatched bases: 6. DNA for the CDR3: TGTGCCAGCAGCGAGGGCGGGGGACTCTACGAGCAGTACTTC. Translated, it gives CASSEGGGLYEQYF.

This chain connects TRBV5-1 to TRBJ2-7, with D perhaps matching TRBD1 (5 bases). From germline, CDR1 is SGHRS and CDR2 YFSETQ. The CDR3 has 17 amino acids. The V end was cut by 4 bases, the J end by 0 bases, with 20 bases between. The DNA for the CDR3 is TGCGCCAGCAGCCTGACCGCGGTGAACAGGTTCTCCTACGAGCAGTACTTC. Its protein product is CASSLTAVNRFSYEQYF.

A word on this clone: Other DNA variants within this sample encode the same CDR3. This chain joins TRBV19 and TRBJ2-1; 11 positions agree with TRBD2. The J segment lost 2 bases and the V segment lost 3 bases, leaving 3 bases of the junction unmatched. The germline CDR1 and CDR2 sequences are LNHDA and SQIVND (reference sequence). There are 16 residues in the CDR3. The CDR3 DNA reads TGTGCCAGTAGTATTGGGACTAGCGGAACCTACAATGAGCAGTTCTTC. Its protein product is CASSIGTSGTYNEQFF.

The chain is built from TRBV27 and TRBJ1-1; TRBD1 agrees at 12 bases. Germline CDR1 reads MNHEY; CDR2 reads SMNVEV (reference sequence). Germline trimming cut 3 bases from V and 3 bases from J; bases unmatched to any gene: 8. CDR3 length: 17 amino acids. The chain's CDR3 is CASSFLGQGALHTEAFF. The DNA of the CDR3 is TGTGCCAGCAGTTTCCTGGGACAGGGGGCCTTGCACACTGAAGCTTTCTTT.

This clone was observed a single time. This chain uses TRBV4-1 with TRBJ2-1; D remains unclear. The CDR3 spans 13 residues. Germline V CDR1 and CDR2: MGHRA, YSYEKL. V dropped 1 base and J dropped 7 bases, with 8 bases sitting between them. The CDR3 protein is CASSQVDRNEQFF. Here the CDR3 DNA reads TGCGCCAGCAGCCAAGTCGATCGAAATGAGCAGTTCTTC.

This chain uses TRBV28 with TRBJ2-7, with D hard to call. The germline gives CDR1 MDHEN, CDR2 SYDVKM. Trimming took 3 bases from V and 4 from J, leaving 10 bases between them. The CDR3 extends over 13 amino acids. The CDR3 region is CASSFNDFYEQYF. CDR3 DNA sequence: TGTGCCAGCAGTTTCAACGACTTTTACGAGCAGTACTTC.

This chain connects TRBV2 to TRBJ2-1; the match to TRBD2 covers 11 bases. CDR3 size: 14 residues. CDR1 is SNHLY and CDR2 is FYNNEI in the germline V gene. J lost 9 bases, V lost 6 bases, and 7 bases had no gene match. The CDR3 nucleotides are TGTGCCAGCAGATTAGGACTAGCGGGTGTTGAGCAGTTCTTC. Translating gives CASRLGLAGVEQFF.

This sequence joins TRBV19 and TRBJ1-5; unclear D gene. Per germline, CDR1 LNHDA and CDR2 SQIVND (reference sequence). This CDR3 comprises 13 residues. V gave up 7 bases and J gave up 4 bases, with 11 bases separating them. CDR3 coding DNA: TGTGCCAGTAACCCGTTGGGGAATCAGCCCCAGCATTTT. Protein sequence: CASNPLGNQPQHF. Complete variable domain (other parts from reference TRBV19 and TRBJ1-5): DGGITQSPKYLFRKEGQNVTLSCEQNLNHDAMYWYRQDPGQGLRLIYYSQIVNDFQKGDIAEGYSVSREKKESFPLTVTSAQKNPTAFYLCASNPLGNQPQHFGDGTRLSIL.

This clone appeared a few times. V gene TRBV6-1 combines with J gene TRBJ2-5; D perhaps matches TRBD2 (6 bases). Trimming cost V 6 bases and J 1 base, with 15 bases left between them. The CDR3 sequence is 15 residues long. CDR1 and CDR2 from the germline V gene are MNHNS and SASEGT. The CDR3 DNA follows: TGTGCCAGCAGCGTCTCTCCGGAGGGCCAAGAGACCCAGTACTTC. Protein product: CASSVSPEGQETQYF.